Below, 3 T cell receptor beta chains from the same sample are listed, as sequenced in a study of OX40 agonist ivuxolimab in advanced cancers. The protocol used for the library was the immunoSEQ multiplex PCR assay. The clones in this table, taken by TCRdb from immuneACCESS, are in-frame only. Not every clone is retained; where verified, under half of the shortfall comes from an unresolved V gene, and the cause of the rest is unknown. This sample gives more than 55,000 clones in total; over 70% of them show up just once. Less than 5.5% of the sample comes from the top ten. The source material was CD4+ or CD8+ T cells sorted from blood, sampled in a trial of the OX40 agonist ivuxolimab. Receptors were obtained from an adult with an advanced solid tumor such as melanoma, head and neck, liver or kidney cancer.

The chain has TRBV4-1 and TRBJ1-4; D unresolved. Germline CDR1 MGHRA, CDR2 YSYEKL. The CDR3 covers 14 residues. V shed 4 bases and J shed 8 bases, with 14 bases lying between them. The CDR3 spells CASSPLGWEEKLFF. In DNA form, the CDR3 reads TGCGCCAGCAGCCCACTCGGGTGGGAGGAAAAACTGTTTTTT.

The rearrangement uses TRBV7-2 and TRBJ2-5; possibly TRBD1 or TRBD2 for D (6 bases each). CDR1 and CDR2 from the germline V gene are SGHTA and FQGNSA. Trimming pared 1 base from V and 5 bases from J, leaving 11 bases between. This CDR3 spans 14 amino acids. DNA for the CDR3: TGTGCCAGCAGCTTAGACTGGGGGGCCGAGACCCAGTACTTC. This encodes CASSLDWGAETQYF.

In DNA, the CDR3 is TGTGCCAGCAGCCGAGCCGGACGGGGATATGGCTACACCTTC. Its protein product is CASSRAGRGYGYTF. The genes are TRBV7-9 and TRBJ1-2; D gene ambiguous. The CDR3 contains 14 residues. Deletions cut 5 bases from V and 5 bases from J, with 15 bases between. Germline lookup yields CDR1 SEHNR and CDR2 FQNEAQ (reference sequence).